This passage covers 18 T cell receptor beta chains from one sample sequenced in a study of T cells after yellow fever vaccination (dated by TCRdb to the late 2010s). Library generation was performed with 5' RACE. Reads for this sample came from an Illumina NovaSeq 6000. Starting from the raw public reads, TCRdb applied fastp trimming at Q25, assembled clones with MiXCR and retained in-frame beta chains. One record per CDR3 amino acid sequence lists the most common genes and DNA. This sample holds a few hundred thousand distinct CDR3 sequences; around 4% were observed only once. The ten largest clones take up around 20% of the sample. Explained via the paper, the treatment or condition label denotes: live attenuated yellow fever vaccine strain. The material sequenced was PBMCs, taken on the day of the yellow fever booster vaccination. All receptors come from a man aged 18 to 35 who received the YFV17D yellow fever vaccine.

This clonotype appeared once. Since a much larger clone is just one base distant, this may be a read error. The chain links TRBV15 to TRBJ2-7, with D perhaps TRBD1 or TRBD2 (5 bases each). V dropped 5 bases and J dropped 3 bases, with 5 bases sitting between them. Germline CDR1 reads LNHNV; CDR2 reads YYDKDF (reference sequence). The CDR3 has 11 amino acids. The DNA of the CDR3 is TGTGCCACCAGCGGGGGCTACGAGCAGTACTTC. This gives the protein CATSGGYEQYF. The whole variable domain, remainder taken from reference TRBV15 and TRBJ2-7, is DAMVIQNPRYQVTQFGKPVTLSCSQTLNHNVMYWYQQKSSQAPKLLFHYYDKDFNNEADTPDNFQSRRPNTSFCFLDIRSPGLGDTAMYLCATSGGYEQYFGPGTRLTVT.

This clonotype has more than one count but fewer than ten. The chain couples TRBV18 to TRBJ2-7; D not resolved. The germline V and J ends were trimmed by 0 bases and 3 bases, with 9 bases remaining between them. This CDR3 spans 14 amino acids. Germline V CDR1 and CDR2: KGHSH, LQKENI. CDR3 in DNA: TGTGCCAGCTCACCACCGTCGAAAAGCTACGAGCAGTACGTC. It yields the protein CASSPPSKSYEQYV.

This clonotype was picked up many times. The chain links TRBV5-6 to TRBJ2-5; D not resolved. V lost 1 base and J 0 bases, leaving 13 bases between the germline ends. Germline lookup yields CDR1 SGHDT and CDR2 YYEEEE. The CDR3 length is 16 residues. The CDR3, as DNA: TGTGCCAGCAGCTTGTGGCGGACCAATTACCAAGAGACCCAGTACTTC. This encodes CASSLWRTNYQETQYF.

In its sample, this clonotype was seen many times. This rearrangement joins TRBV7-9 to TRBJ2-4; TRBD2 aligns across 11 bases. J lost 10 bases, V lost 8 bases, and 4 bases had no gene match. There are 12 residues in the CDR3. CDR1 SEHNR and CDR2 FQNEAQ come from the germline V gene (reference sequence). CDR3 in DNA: TGTGCCAGCGGGGGGACTAGCGGTATTCAGTACTTC. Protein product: CASGGTSGIQYF.

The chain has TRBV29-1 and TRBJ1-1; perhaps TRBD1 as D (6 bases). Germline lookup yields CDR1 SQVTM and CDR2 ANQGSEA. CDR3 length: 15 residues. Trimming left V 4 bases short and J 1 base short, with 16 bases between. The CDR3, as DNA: TGCAGCGTTGTGGGGACATACCAGGGGAACACTGAAGCTTTCTTT. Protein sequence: CSVVGTYQGNTEAFF.

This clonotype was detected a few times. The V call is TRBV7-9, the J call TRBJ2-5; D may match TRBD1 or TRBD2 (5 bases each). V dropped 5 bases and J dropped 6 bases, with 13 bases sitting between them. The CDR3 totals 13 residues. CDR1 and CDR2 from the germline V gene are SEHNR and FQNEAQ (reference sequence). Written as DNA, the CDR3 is TGTGCCAGCAGCGTTGGGACCTCTCAGACCCAGTACTTC. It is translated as CASSVGTSQTQYF.

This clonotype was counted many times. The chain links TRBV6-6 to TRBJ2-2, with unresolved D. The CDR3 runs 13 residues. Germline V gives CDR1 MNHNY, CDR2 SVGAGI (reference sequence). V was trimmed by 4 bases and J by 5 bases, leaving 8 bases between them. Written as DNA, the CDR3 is TGTGCCAGCAGTTCCTATGGGACCGGGGAGCTGTTTTTT. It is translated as CASSSYGTGELFF.

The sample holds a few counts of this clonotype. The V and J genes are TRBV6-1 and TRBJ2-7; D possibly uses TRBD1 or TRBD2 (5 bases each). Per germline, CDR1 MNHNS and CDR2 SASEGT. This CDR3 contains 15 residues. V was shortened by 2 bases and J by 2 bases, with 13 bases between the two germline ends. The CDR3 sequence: CASSERTGAAYEQYF. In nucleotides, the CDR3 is TGTGCCAGCAGTGAACGGACCGGGGCCGCCTACGAGCAGTACTTC.

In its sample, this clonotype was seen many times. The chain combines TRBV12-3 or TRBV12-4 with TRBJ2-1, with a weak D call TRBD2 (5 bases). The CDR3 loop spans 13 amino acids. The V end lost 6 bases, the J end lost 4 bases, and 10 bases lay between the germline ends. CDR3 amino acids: CASRGGSYNEQFF. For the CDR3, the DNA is TGTGCCAGCAGGGGCGGGTCGTACAATGAGCAGTTCTTC.

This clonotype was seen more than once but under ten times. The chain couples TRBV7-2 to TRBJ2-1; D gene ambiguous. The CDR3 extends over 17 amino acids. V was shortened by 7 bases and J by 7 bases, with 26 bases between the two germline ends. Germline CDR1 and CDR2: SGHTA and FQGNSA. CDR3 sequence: CASNSIDDRSTLNEQFF. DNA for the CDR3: TGTGCCAGCAACTCTATCGACGATAGAAGTACGTTAAATGAGCAGTTCTTC.

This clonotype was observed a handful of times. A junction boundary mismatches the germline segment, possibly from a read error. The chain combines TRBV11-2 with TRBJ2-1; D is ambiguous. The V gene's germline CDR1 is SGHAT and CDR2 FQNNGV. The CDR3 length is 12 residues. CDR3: CASSGRVLQTIF. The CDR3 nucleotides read TGTGCCAGCAGCGGCCGGGTCCTGCAGACAATCTTC.

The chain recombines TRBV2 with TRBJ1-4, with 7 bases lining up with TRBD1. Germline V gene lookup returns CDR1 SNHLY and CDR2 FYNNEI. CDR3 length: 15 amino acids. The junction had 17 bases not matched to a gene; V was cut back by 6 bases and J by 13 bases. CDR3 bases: TGTGCCAGCAGGCAGGGACAGACCAAACCCGGGGGACTGTTTTTT. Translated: CASRQGQTKPGGLFF.

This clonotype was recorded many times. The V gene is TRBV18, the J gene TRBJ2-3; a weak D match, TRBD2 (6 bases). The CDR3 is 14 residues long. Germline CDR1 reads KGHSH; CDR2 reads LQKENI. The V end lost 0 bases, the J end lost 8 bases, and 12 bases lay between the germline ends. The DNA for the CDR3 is TGTGCCAGCTCACCACCACTAGCAGGAGGTACGCAGTATTTT. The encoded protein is CASSPPLAGGTQYF.

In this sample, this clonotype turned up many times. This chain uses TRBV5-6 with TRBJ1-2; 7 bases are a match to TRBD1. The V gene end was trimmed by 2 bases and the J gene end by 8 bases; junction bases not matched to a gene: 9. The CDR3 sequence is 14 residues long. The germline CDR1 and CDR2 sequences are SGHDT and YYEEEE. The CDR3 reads CASSLTDRAAGYTF. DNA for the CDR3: TGTGCCAGCAGCTTAACCGACAGGGCTGCGGGCTACACCTTC.

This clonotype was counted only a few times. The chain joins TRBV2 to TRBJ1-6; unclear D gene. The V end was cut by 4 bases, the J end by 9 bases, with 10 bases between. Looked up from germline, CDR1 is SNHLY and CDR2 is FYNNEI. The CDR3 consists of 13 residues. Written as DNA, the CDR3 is TGTGCCAGCAGTGGCTCCGGTAGTTCACCCCTCCACTTT. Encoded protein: CASSGSGSSPLHF.

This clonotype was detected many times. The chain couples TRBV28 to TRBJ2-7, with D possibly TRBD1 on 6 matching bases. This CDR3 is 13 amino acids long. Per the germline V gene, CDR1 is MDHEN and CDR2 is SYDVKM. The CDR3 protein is CASSLWGAYEQCV. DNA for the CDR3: TGTGCCAGCAGTTTATGGGGGGCCTACGAGCAGTGCGTC.

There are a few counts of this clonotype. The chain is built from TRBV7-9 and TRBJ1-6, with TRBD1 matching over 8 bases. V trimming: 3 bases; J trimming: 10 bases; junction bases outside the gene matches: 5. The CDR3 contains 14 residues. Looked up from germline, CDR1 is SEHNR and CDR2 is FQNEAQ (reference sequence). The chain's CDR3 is CASSFGQGRSPLHF. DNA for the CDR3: TGTGCCAGCAGCTTCGGACAGGGTCGGTCACCCCTCCACTTT. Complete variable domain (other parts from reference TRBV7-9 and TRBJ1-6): DTGVSQNPRHKITKRGQNVTFRCDPISEHNRLYWYRQTLGQGPEFLTYFQNEAQLEKSRLLSDRFSAERPKGSFSTLEIQRTEQGDSAMYLCASSFGQGRSPLHFGNGTRLTVT.

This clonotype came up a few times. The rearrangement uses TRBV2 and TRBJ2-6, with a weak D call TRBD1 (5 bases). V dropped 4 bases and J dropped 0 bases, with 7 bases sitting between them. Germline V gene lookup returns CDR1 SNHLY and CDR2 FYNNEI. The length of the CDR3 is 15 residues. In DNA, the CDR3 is TGTGCCAGCAGTGGCAGGGCCTCTGGGGCCAACGTCCTGACTTTC. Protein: CASSGRASGANVLTF.